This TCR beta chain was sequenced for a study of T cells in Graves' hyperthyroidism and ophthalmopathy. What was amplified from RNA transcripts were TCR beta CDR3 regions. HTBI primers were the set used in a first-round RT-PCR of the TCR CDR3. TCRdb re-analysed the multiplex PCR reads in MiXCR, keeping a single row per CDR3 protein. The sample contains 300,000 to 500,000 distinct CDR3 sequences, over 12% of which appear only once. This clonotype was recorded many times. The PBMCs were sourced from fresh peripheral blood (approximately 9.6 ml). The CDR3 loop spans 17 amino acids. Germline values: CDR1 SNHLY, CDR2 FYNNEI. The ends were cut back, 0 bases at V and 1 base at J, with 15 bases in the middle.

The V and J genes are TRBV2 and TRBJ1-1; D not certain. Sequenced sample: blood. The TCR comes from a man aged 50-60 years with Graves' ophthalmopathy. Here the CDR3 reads CASSEAAGSRRNTEAFF. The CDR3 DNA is TGTGCCAGCAGTGAAGCTGCAGGATCTCGTAGGAACACTGAAGCTTTCTTT.